This entry is about one TCR beta chain. Its antigen is unknown. No base-level quality is on record; no much larger clone is a single base apart. The data were obtained in a study of blood T cell repertoires in COVID-19 (TCRdb year 2020). Study-wide context: Collaborator samples came from the United States, Italy and Spain and covered acute and convalescent phases of COVID-19. Samples came from the ongoing ImmuneRACE study (first 160 participants) plus 1,254 subjects from 6 global collaborators. Deeply sampled blood TCRbeta repertoires from subjects exposed to, actively infected with, or recovered from COVID-19 were included in the dataset. Where available, HLA class I and class II types were obtained from metadata supplied by the sample provider rather than from assay-based typing. Nearly every sample came with metadata listing a de-identified subject ID, COVID-19 status, age in years and sex. The material from the prospective study consisted of cDNA or gDNA derived from T cells, B-cell-depleted T cells, or PBMCs. The repertoires were released in a freely available public database meant as a resource for research on the immune response to SARS-CoV-2. Study-level results and caveats: How much clinical and demographic metadata was included differed by source and by participant, and the metadata was provided uncurated.

TCRbeta CDR3 regions were amplified from genomic DNA using the immunoSEQ Assay, a bias-controlled multiplex PCR. The source study handled its data this way. The number of nucleated cells in each sample was estimated from the amplification of reference gene primers within the assay. To quantify the absolute abundance of each unique TCRbeta CDR3 rearrangement, sequence reads were collapsed and filtered. For each sample, productive Simpson clonality was calculated as the square root of Simpson's diversity index over productive rearrangements. TCRdb stores this immuneACCESS table with in-frame sequences only. Part of the clones is absent; in the studies checked, under half of the shortfall reflects unresolved V genes, and no reason is known for the rest. V and J calls and clone size are copied from that table; D and trimming were computed from the DNA. The sample table contains around 66,000 clones; only one count was recorded for about four fifths of them. More than 9.5% of the sample comes from the top ten.

Whole blood was collected in K2EDTA tubes by collaborating institutions according to the institutions' own protocols. For TCRbeta analysis, collaborators shipped samples in one of three forms: frozen whole blood, isolated PBMCs, or DNA extracted from either of those sample types. Trimmed from V: 1 base; trimmed from J: 5 bases; junction bases lacking a gene match: 6. CDR1 and CDR2 are read off the germline V gene as SGHAT and FQNNGV. The CDR3 spans 16 residues, from the cysteine through the phenylalanine. Only the CDR3 part of the read is kept: 48 bases, read in frame from the first base. The receptor's source is a human donor in a cohort sampled during active COVID-19. Recombination connected TRBV11-2 to TRBJ2-7; 12 nucleotides in the junction match TRBD2. The sample comprised peripheral blood. In nucleotide form, the sequence is TGTGCCAGCAGCTTAGGACTAGCGGGAGTTCTCGACGAGCAGTACTTC. Its protein reads: CASSLGLAGVLDEQYF.